The entry below gives a single T cell receptor (beta chain) sequence along with its context. Its specificity is unknown. These data belong to a study of T cell responses to AZD1222 COVID-19 vaccine. Across the whole study: Doses given second, at about 4 or about 12 weeks, were pooled. General study points: Every sample of the repertoires postdated the peak T cell response. Females outnumbered males among donors, who were mostly white British; clonal diversity was possibly underestimated. Vaccination with two AZD1222 doses was followed by a rise in Spike-specific TCR breadth and depth.

The CDR3 is 12 amino acids. V lost 4 bases, J lost 4 bases, and 8 bases lay in between. CDR1 and CDR2 from the germline V gene are SGHDT and YYEEEE. Only in-frame clones appear in the TCRdb table, and some are missing; sequencing was by immunoSEQ multiplex PCR. The table records approximately 140,000 clones, 85% to 95% of them present only once. This sequence was found in an adult in good health. J is TRBJ1-2 and V is TRBV5-6; D not resolved. The sample here was peripheral blood, taken on day 0 of AZD1222 vaccination. For the CDR3, the DNA is TGTGCCAGCAGCGAGGGTGTCTATGGCTACACCTTC. It yields the protein CASSEGVYGYTF.